This T cell receptor beta chain was observed in a study of T cell responses to AZD1222 COVID-19 vaccine. General study results and limits: Researchers took repertoire samples only after the peak T cell response had come. Donors were largely white British and mainly female; clonal diversity was possibly underestimated. Vaccine-related CD4 TCRs covered spike, predominating at 160-218 and 743-854. Targeting of unmutated variant regions was reportedly seen in nearly half of spike-specific TCRs.

V was trimmed by 2 bases and J by 9 bases, leaving 11 bases between them. This CDR3 is built from 13 residues. Looked up from germline, CDR1 is LNHDA and CDR2 is SQIVND (reference sequence). Sequencing used immunoSEQ multiplex PCR; TCRdb keeps in-frame clones, though not all of them. The table includes 150,000 to 160,000 clones, roughly 90% detected once. About this clone: Its antigen is still unknown.

Sequences were derived from peripheral blood, sampled on day 0 of MenACWY control vaccination. The clonotype originates from an adult in good health. This chain links TRBV19 with TRBJ1-5; no firm D call. CDR3 nucleotides: TGTGCCAGTAGTATATCGTCCCGGGGGCCCCAGCATTTT. Translated, it gives CASSISSRGPQHF.